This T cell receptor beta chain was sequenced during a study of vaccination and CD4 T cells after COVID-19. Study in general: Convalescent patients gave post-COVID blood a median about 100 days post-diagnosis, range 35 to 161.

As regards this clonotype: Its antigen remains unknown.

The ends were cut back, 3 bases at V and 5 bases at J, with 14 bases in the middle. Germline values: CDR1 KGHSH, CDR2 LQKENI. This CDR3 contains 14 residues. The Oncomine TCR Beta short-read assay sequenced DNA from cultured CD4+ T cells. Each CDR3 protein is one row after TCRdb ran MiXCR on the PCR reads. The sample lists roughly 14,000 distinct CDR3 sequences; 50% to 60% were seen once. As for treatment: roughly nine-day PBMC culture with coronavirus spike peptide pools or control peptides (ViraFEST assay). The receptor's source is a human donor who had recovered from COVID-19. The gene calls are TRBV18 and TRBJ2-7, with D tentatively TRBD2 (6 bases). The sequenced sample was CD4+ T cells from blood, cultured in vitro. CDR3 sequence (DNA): TGTGCCAGCTCACCTTCGACGGGAGCCCACGAGCAGTACTTC. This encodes CASSPSTGAHEQYF.